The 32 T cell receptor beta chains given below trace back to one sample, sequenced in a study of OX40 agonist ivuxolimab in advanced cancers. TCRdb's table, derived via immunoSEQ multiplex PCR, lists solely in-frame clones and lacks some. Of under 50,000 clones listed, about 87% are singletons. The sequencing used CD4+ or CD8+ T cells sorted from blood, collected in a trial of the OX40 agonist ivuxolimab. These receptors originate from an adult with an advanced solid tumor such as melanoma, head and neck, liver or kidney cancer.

CDR3 sequence: CASSIFPGQGIGAFF. DNA of the CDR3: TGTGCCAGTAGTATATTCCCGGGACAGGGGATCGGGGCTTTCTTT. The chain couples TRBV19 to TRBJ1-1, with TRBD1 matching over 10 bases. V lost 2 bases and J lost 11; bases outside the gene matches: 11. This CDR3 contains 15 residues. Germline lookup yields CDR1 LNHDA and CDR2 SQIVND (reference sequence).

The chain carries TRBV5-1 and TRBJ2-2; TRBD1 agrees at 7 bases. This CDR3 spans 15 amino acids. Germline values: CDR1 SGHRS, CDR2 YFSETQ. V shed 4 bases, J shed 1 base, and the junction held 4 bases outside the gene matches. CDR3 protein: CASSHDRENTGELFF. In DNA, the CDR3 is TGCGCCAGCAGCCATGACAGGGAGAACACCGGGGAGCTGTTTTTT.

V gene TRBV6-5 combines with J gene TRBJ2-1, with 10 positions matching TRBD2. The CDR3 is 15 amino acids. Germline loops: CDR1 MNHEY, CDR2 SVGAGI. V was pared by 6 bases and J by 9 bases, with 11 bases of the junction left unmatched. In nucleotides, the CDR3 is TGTGCCAGCAGCTCTATTTTGGCTAGCGGGAGTGAGCAGTTCTTC. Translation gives CASSSILASGSEQFF.

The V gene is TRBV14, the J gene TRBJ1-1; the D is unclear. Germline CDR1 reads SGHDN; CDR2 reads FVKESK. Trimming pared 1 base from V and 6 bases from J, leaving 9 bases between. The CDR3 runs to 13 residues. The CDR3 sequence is CASSQAPRAEAFF. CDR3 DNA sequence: TGTGCCAGCAGCCAAGCCCCCCGGGCTGAAGCTTTCTTT.

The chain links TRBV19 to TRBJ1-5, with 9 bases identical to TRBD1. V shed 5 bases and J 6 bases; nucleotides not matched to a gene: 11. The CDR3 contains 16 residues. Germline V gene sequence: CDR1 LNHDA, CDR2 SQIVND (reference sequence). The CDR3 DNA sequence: TGTGCCAGTAGTTCTTCGGACAGGGGATCGCGTCAGCCCCAGCATTTT. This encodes CASSSSDRGSRQPQHF.

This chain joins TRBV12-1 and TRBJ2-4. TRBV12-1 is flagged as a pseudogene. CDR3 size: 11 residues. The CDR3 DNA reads TGTGCCCGCAGGGAAGTGGACATTCAGTACTTC. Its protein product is CARREVDIQYF.

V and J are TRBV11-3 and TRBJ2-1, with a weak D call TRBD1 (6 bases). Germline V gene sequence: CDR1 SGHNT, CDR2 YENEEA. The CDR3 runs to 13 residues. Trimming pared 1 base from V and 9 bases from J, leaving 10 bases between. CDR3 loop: CASSLGQVSEQFF. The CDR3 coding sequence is TGTGCCAGCAGCTTAGGACAGGTGTCTGAGCAGTTCTTC.

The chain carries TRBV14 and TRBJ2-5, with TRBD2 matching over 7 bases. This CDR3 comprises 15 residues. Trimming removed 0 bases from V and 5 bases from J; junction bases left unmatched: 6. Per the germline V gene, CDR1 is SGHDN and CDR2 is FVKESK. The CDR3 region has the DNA TGTGCCAGCAGCCAAGATGTTGGGACTATGGAGACCCAGTACTTC. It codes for CASSQDVGTMETQYF.

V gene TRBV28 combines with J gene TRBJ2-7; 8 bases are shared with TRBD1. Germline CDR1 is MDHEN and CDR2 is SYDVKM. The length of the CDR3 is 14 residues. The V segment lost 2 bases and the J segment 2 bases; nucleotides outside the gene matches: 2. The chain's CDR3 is CASSLTGGTYEQYF. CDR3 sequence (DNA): TGTGCCAGCAGTTTAACAGGGGGAACCTACGAGCAGTACTTC.

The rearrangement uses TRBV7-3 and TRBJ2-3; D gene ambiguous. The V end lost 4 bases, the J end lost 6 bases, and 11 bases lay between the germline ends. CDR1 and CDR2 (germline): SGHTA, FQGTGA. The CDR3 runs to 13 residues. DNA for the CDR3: TGTGCCAGCAGCTCACTTGGGTCGGATACGCAGTATTTT. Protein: CASSSLGSDTQYF.

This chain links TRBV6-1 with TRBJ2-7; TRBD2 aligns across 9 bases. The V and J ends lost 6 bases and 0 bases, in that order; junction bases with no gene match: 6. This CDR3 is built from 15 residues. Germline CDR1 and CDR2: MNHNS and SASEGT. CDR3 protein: CASSRLAESSYEQYF. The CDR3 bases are TGTGCCAGCAGCAGACTAGCGGAAAGCTCCTACGAGCAGTACTTC.

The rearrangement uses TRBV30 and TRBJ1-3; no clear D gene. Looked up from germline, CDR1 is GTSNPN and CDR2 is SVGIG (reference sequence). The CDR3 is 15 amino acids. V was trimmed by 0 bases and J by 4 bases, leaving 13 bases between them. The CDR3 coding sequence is TGTGCCTGGAGTGTACTTCTGGGTCCCGGAAACACCATATATTTT. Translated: CAWSVLLGPGNTIYF.

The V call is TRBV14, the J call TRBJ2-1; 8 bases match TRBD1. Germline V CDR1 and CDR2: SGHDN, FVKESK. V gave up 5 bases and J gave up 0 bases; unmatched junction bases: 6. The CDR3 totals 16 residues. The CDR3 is CASSSDRGGSYNEQFF. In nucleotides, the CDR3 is TGTGCCAGCAGCTCCGACAGGGGAGGCTCCTACAATGAGCAGTTCTTC.

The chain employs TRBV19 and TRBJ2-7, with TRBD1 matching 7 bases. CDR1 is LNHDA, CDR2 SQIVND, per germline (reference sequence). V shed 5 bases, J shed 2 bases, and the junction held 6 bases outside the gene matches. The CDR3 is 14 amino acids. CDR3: CASSRGQSTYEQYF. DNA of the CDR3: TGTGCCAGTAGTCGGGGACAGAGCACCTACGAGCAGTACTTC. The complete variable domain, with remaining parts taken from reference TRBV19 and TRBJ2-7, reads DGGITQSPKYLFRKEGQNVTLSCEQNLNHDAMYWYRQDPGQGLRLIYYSQIVNDFQKGDIAEGYSVSREKKESFPLTVTSAQKNPTAFYLCASSRGQSTYEQYFGPGTRLTVT.

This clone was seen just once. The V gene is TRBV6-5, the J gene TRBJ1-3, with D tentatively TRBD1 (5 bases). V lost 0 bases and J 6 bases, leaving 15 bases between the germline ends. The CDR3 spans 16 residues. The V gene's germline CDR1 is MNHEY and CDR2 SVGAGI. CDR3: CASSYSFSQAVNTIYF. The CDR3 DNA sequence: TGTGCCAGCAGTTACTCGTTTTCACAGGCGGTAAACACCATATATTTT.

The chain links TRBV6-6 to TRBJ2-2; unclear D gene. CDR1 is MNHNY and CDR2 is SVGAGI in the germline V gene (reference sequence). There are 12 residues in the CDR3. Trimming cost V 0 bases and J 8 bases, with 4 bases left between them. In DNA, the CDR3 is TGTGCCAGCAGTTACTCCCCAGGGGAGCTGTTTTTT. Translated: CASSYSPGELFF.

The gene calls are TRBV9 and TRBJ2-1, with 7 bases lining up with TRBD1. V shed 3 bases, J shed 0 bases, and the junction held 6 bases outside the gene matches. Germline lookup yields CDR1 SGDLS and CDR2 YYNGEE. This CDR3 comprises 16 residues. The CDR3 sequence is CASSAEGQISYNEQFF. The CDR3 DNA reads TGTGCCAGCAGCGCCGAGGGACAGATCTCCTACAATGAGCAGTTCTTC.

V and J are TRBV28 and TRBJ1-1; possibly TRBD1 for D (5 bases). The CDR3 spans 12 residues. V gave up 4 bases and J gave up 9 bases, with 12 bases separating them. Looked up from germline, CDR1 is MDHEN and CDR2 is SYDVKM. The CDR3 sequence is CASSSQGSQAFF. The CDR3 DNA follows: TGTGCCAGCAGTTCTCAGGGATCCCAAGCTTTCTTT.

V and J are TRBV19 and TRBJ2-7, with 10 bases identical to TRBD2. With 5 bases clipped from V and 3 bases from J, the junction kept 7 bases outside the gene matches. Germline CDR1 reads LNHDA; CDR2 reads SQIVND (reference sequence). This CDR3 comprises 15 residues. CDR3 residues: CASSLWASGSYEQYF. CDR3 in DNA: TGTGCCAGTAGTCTTTGGGCTAGCGGGAGCTACGAGCAGTACTTC.

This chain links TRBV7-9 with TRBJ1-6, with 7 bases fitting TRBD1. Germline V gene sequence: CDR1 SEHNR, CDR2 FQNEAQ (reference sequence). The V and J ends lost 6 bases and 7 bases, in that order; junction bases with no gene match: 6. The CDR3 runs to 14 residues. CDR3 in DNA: TGTGCCAGCAGGACGACAGGGCACAATTCACCCCTCCACTTT. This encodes CASRTTGHNSPLHF.

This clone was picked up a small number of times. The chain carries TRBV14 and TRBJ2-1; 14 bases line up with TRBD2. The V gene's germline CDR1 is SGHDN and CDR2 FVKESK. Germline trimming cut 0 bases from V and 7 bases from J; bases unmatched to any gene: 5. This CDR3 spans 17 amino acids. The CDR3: CASSQDIRLAGGNEQFF. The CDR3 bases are TGTGCCAGCAGCCAAGATATCAGACTAGCGGGAGGGAATGAGCAGTTCTTC.

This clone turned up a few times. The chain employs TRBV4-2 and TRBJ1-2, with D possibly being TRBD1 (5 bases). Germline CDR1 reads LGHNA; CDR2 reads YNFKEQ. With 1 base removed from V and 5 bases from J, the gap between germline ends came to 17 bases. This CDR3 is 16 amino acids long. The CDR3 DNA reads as TGTGCCAGCAGCCAAGCCGAAGGTGAGGACATATATGGCTACACCTTC. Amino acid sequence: CASSQAEGEDIYGYTF.

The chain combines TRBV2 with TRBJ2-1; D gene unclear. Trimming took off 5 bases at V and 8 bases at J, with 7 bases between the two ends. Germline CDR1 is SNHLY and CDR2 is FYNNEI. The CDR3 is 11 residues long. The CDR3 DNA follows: TGTGCCAGCAGTCAGTGGGATGAGCAGTTCTTC. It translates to CASSQWDEQFF.

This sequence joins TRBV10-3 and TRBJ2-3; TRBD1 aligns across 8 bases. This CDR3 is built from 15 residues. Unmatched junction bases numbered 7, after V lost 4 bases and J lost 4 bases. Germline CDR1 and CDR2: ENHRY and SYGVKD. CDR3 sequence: CAISGSGQGPDTQYF. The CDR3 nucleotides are TGTGCCATCAGTGGTTCCGGACAGGGCCCAGATACGCAGTATTTT.

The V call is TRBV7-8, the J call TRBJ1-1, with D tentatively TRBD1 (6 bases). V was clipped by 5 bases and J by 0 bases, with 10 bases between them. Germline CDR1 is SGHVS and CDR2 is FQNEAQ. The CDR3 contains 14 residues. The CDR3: CASSPGGMNTEAFF. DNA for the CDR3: TGTGCCAGCAGCCCCGGGGGCATGAACACTGAAGCTTTCTTT.

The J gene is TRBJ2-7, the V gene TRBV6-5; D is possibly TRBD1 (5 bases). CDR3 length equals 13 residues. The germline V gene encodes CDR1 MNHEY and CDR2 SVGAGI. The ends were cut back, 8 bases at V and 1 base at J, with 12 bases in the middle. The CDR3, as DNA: TGTGCCAGCTCCTATAGACAGTCCTACGAGCAGTACTTC. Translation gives CASSYRQSYEQYF.

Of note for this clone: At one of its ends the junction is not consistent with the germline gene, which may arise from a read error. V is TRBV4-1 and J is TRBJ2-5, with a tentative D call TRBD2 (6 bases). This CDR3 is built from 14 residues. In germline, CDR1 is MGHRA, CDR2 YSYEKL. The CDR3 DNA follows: TGCGCCAGCAGACAAGGGGAGGTGTCGGAGACCCAGTACTTC. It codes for CASRQGEVSETQYF.

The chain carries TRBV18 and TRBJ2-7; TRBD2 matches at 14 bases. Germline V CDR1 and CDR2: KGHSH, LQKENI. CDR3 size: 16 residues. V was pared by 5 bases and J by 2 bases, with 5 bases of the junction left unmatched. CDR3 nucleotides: TGTGCCAGCTCAACCGGGACTAGCGGGGGAGCCTACGAGCAGTACTTC. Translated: CASSTGTSGGAYEQYF.

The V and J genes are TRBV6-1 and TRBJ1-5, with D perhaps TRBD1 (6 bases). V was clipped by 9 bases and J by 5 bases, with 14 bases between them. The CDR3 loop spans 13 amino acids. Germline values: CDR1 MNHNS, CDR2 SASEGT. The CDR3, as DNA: TGTGCCAGTACAAAGGACAGACATCAGCCCCAGCATTTT. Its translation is CASTKDRHQPQHF.

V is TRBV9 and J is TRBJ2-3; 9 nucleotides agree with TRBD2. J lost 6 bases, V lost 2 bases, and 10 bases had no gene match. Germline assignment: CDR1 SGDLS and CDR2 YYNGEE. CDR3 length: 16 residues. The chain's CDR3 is CASSVRAGGPYDTQYF. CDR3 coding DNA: TGTGCCAGCAGCGTTAGGGCGGGAGGGCCATATGATACGCAGTATTTT.

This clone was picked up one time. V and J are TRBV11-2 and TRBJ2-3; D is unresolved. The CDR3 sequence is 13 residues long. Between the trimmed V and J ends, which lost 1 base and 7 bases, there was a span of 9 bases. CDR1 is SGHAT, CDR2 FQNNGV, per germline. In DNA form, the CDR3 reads TGTGCCAGCAGCTTAGCAGCACCTAATACGCAGTATTTT. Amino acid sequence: CASSLAAPNTQYF.

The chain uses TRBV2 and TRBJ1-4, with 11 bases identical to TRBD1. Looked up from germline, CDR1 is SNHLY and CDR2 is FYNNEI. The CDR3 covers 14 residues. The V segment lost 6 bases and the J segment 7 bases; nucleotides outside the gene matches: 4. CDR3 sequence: CASRTGTGGEKLFF. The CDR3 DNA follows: TGTGCCAGCAGGACCGGGACAGGGGGTGAAAAACTGTTTTTT.